The 15 T cell receptor beta chains below come from one sample, sequenced in a study of molecular identifiers for immune sequencing clone quantification. TCRdb reprocessed the PCR reads via MiXCR and lists one record per CDR3 protein. This sample yields about half a million distinct CDR3 sequences, of which 20% to 25% are seen a single time; around 0.86% belongs to the top ten. Material: naive CD8+ T cells from blood, with Jurkat cell RNA spiked in. Subset in this sample: FACS-sorted CD8+CD4-CCR7+CD45RA+ naive T cells. These receptors were taken from a human donor in good health. Some libraries in this study had Jurkat cell RNA spiked in.

The gene calls are TRBV27 and TRBJ1-1, with no clear D. This CDR3 comprises 13 residues. The V end lost 5 bases, the J end lost 5 bases, and 12 bases lay between the germline ends. Germline V gene lookup returns CDR1 MNHEY and CDR2 SMNVEV (reference sequence). The CDR3, as DNA: TGTGCCAGCAGTCCCCCTCTTCGTACTGAAGCTTTCTTT. It specifies CASSPPLRTEAFF.

A note on this clonotype: This may come from a read error, since a much larger clone is one base off. V gene TRBV21-1 combines with J gene TRBJ2-7; TRBD2, the table's D call, lacks a check against the DNA. TRBV21-1 is designated a pseudogene. The CDR3 has 17 amino acids. CDR3 sequence (DNA): TGTGCCAGCAAAGGGGGTTATGCCGGCAGGAGGGCCGGCGAGCAGTACTTC. It codes for CASKGGYAGRRAGEQYF.

This clonotype was observed at least ten times. The chain carries TRBV29-1 and TRBJ2-2, with TRBD1 matching over 8 bases. This CDR3 contains 12 residues. From germline, CDR1 is SQVTM and CDR2 ANQGSEA. V shed 6 bases and J 7 bases; nucleotides not matched to a gene: 4. CDR3 region: CSVRGRDGELFF. CDR3 in DNA: TGCAGCGTCAGGGGGCGAGACGGGGAGCTGTTTTTT.

This clonotype turned up a few times. At one of its ends the junction is not consistent with the germline gene, which may arise from a read error. The genes are TRBV5-3 and TRBJ2-7, with D maybe TRBD1 (6 bases). TRBV5-3 is sorted into the ORF group, with uncertain function. The CDR3 contains 15 residues. The CDR3 loop reads CASSYPTGNVYEQYF. CDR3 sequence (DNA): TGTGCCAGCAGCTACCCTACAGGGAATGTTTACGAGCAGTACTTC.

The chain recombines TRBV3-1 with TRBJ2-1; TRBD2 matches 9 bases. With V trimmed by 1 base and J by 12 bases, 13 bases remained unmatched. The CDR3 is 16 residues long. From germline, CDR1 is LGHDT and CDR2 YNNKEL (reference sequence). CDR3 amino acids: CASSQGAAGGTKGQFF. CDR3 nucleotides: TGTGCCAGCAGCCAAGGAGCAGCGGGGGGCACCAAAGGGCAGTTCTTC.

V gene TRBV13 combines with J gene TRBJ2-4; perhaps TRBD2 as D (7 bases). Trimming took 3 bases from V and 9 from J, leaving 12 bases between them. The CDR3 totals 13 residues. CDR1 PRHDT and CDR2 FYEKMQ come from the germline V gene (reference sequence). CDR3: CASSLGGRSIQYF. CDR3 DNA: TGTGCCAGCAGCTTGGGGGGGCGAAGCATTCAGTACTTC.

The chain has TRBV2 and TRBJ2-5, with TRBD2 identical over 12 bases. From germline, CDR1 is SNHLY and CDR2 FYNNEI. The CDR3 is 14 amino acids. Trimming at V came to 6 bases and at J to 2 bases, leaving 1 base not matched to a gene. As DNA, the CDR3 is TGTGCCAGCAGCGGGACTAGCGGGCAAGAGACCCAGTACTTC. Translated: CASSGTSGQETQYF.

The gene calls are TRBV19 and TRBJ1-3; D perhaps matches TRBD1 (5 bases). The V gene's germline CDR1 is LNHDA and CDR2 SQIVND (reference sequence). This CDR3 has 16 residues. The germline V and J ends were trimmed by 3 bases and 0 bases, with 12 bases remaining between them. The CDR3 spells CASSIWDGHSGNTIYF. As DNA, the CDR3 is TGTGCCAGTAGTATTTGGGACGGCCACTCTGGAAACACCATATATTTT.

Points on this clonotype: A much larger clonotype is one base distant, so this may be a read error. This chain links TRBV13 with TRBJ2-2; D remains ambiguous. Looked up from germline, CDR1 is PRHDT and CDR2 is FYEKMQ (reference sequence). The V gene lost 8 bases and the J gene lost 6 bases, with 10 bases spanning the gap. The CDR3 loop spans 12 amino acids. The CDR3 spells CASGRIPGELFF. The DNA of the CDR3 is TGTGCCAGCGGCCGAATCCCCGGGGAGCTGTTTTTT.

About this clonotype: The conserved final phenylalanine or tryptophan is absent from the CDR3, which likely points to a read error. The rearrangement joins TRBV16 to TRBJ2-3, with D possibly matching TRBD2 (5 bases). Germline loops: CDR1 KGHSY, CDR2 FQNENV. Trimming stripped 0 bases from V and 2 bases from J, with 6 bases between. The CDR3 is 14 residues long. This CDR3 reads CASSQSTNTDTQYL. DNA for the CDR3: TGTGCCAGCAGCCAATCGACTAACACAGATACGCAGTATCTT.

The rearrangement links TRBV29-1 to TRBJ2-3; 8 bases are a match to TRBD2. V was clipped by 4 bases and J by 2 bases; unmatched bases: 11. CDR1 SQVTM and CDR2 ANQGSEA come from the germline V gene. This CDR3 region has 16 residues. In DNA form, the CDR3 reads TGCAGCGTTGGAGATGAGCGGCGGGGGGTCACAGATACGCAGTATTTT. It codes for CSVGDERRGVTDTQYF.

In this sample, this clonotype turned up many times. The rearrangement uses TRBV6-2 or TRBV6-3 and TRBJ1-5; D not resolved. V gave up 5 bases and J gave up 7 bases, with 12 bases separating them. The CDR3 covers 13 residues. Germline V gene sequence: CDR1 MNHEY, CDR2 SVGEGT. CDR3 DNA: TGTGCCAGCAGTACACAGACGGGGCAGCCCCAGCATTTT. It codes for CASSTQTGQPQHF.

The table lists this clonotype with a few counts. V gene TRBV20-1 combines with J gene TRBJ2-1; D remains ambiguous. The ends were cut back, 0 bases at V and 4 bases at J, with 16 bases in the middle. The CDR3 totals 16 residues. CDR1 is DFQATT and CDR2 is SNEGSKA in the germline V gene (reference sequence). The CDR3 DNA sequence: TGCAGTGCTAGAGATGATTCAAGGGTCAGGTACAATGAGCAGTTCTTC. Translating gives CSARDDSRVRYNEQFF.

This clonotype was detected only a few times. V gene TRBV7-8 combines with J gene TRBJ1-1; TRBD1 matches 11 bases. The V gene's germline CDR1 is SGHVS and CDR2 FQNEAQ. The CDR3 contains 17 residues. Losses at the gene ends were 1 base for V and 1 base for J; bases not matched to a gene: 5. CDR3 amino acids: CASSLGTGGGENTEAFF. CDR3 nucleotide sequence: TGTGCCAGCAGCTTAGGGACAGGGGGCGGCGAGAACACTGAAGCTTTCTTT.

This clonotype came up once. A read error may explain this, as a much larger clone is one base away. The V call is TRBV7-2, the J call TRBJ2-1; D is unclear. This CDR3 has 15 amino acids. V shed 2 bases and J shed 8 bases, with 16 bases lying between them. The germline V gene has CDR1 SGHTA and CDR2 FQGNSA. CDR3 DNA sequence: TGTGCCAGCAGCTTACCGGCAGGATTTCTTGATGAGCAGTTCTTC. Protein sequence: CASSLPAGFLDEQFF.